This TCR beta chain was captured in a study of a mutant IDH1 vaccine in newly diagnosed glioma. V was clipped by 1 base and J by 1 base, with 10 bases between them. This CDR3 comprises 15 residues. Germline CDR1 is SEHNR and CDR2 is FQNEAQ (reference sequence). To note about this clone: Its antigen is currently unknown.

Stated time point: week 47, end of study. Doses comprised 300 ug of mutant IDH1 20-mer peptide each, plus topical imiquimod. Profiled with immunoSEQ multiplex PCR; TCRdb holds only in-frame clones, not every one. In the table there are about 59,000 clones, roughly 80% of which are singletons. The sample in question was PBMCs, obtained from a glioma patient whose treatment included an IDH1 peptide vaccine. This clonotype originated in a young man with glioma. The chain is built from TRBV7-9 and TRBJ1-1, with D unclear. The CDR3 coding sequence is TGTGCCAGCAGCTTAGAGGTTTGGGGGAACACTGAAGCTTTCTTT. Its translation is CASSLEVWGNTEAFF.